Here is one TCR beta chain with its context. Antigen: not known. The record originates from a study of vaccination effects on CD4 cells after COVID-19. Germline CDR1 and CDR2: SQVTM and ANQGSEA. CDR3 length equals 12 residues. Trimming removed 4 bases from V and 11 bases from J, with 15 bases in between. TCRdb's table, derived via immunoSEQ multiplex PCR, lists solely in-frame clones and lacks some. The table has roughly 54,000 clones, under 80% seen once. With the ViraFEST assay, the study expanded antigen-specific CD4+ T cells using viral peptide pools, then sequenced them. Scientists isolated CD4+ T cells after a roughly nine-day culture period ended. A positive SARS-CoV-2 PCR test fell between March and December 2020.

The sequence was collected from a human donor who had a prior SARS-CoV-2 infection. The gene calls are TRBV29-1 and TRBJ2-1, with no clear D. Material: CD4+ T cells from PBMCs cultured with HIV peptides, obtained before COVID-19 vaccination. Subset reported: HIV-1 Nef peptide pool negative control/reference culture. The CDR3 here is CSVAPADKKQFF. The CDR3 coding sequence is TGCAGCGTTGCCCCGGCCGACAAGAAGCAGTTCTTC.